This T cell receptor (beta chain) appears in the sequencing data of a study of PD-1 blockade in classical Hodgkin lymphoma. About the research overall: Nivolumab was administered to patients intravenously at 3 mg/kg every 2 weeks.

Clones were sequenced by immunoSEQ multiplex PCR, and TCRdb holds only the in-frame ones, with some missing. The table records under 20,000 clones, roughly 72% of them present only once. Trimming stripped 6 bases from V and 3 bases from J, with 8 bases between. This CDR3 has 13 residues. Per germline, CDR1 SEHNR and CDR2 FQNEAQ (reference sequence). This clone is a singleton in its sample. Its antigen remains unknown. General study results and limits: The diversity seen at baseline in complete responders resembled that of newly diagnosed patients. Newly diagnosed patients were said to have less baseline TCR diversity than healthy donors did.

Time point here: cycle 4 day 1 (C4D1), after 6 weeks of nivolumab. Brentuximab vedotin exposure varied among the patients, all of whom had relapsed after autologous stem cell transplantation. This chain links TRBV7-9 with TRBJ2-2; D is uncertain. Here the sequenced sample was peripheral blood mononuclear cells (PBMCs), taken before the fourth cycle of nivolumab. This receptor was identified in a human donor with classical Hodgkin lymphoma. CDR3 nucleotides: TGTGCCAGCAGGGTGATTGACACCGGGGAGCTGTTTTTT. Translated: CASRVIDTGELFF.